The source of this T cell receptor beta chain is a study of beta chain features in type 1 diabetes. The CDR3 is 16 amino acids. With V trimmed by 7 bases and J by 1 base, 11 bases remained unmatched. Germline lookup yields CDR1 SQVTM and CDR2 ANQGSEA. The study reverse transcribed the entire isolated RNA, so it sequenced expressed TCRB transcripts. Samples of naive, central memory and regulatory T cells yielded a mean of about 3.57 million reads. Generated by immunoSEQ multiplex PCR, the TCRdb table keeps only in-frame clones and is missing some. Seen here are about 260,000 clones, approximately 70% observed once, and the top ten hold about 0.05%. A few counts support this clone. One heparinised blood draw averaging around 110 mL was given by each donor. Sorting with CD45RO/CCR7/CD25/CD127/CD95/CD27 yielded naive, central memory, regulatory and stem-like memory CD4+ cells.

This sequence originates from a man aged 25-45 years in good health. The chain recombines TRBV29-1 with TRBJ2-1; 9 bases fit TRBD2. The sequencing input was naive CD4+ T cells from blood. CDR3 nucleotide sequence: TGCAGCGCAGGGGTGGCGGGAGGGCCTTCCTACAATGAGCAGTTCTTC. Translating it yields CSAGVAGGPSYNEQFF.